The rows below give T cell receptor beta chains drawn from one sample of a study of naive and memory T cell subsets. Via MiXCR, TCRdb re-called the 5' RACE reads, giving one row per CDR3 protein. This sample yields tens of thousands of distinct CDR3 sequences, of which roughly 8.1% are seen a single time; roughly a fifth belongs to the top ten. The receptors derive from a female donor in good health. The CDR3 runs from the conserved cysteine through the conserved F or W. A D gene is named only where the DNA matches it firmly. Size values are once, few and many counts, or a class for expanded clones, and some rows have none.

TRBV29-1	TRBD2	TRBJ2-5	.	TGCAGCGGGGGGGGCCAAGAGACCCAGTACTTC	CSGGGQETQYF
TRBV29-1	.	TRBJ2-1	.	TGCAGCGCCACTTACTACGTAGGGGACAATGAGCAGTTCTTC	CSATYYVGDNEQFF
TRBV2	.	TRBJ2-1	few	TGTGCCAGCAGCTCCGGGGAACTTCTCTCCTACAATGAGCAGCTCTTC	CASSSGELLSYNEQLF
TRBV6-1	.	TRBJ2-7	once	TGTGCCAGCAGTGAAGATTCCCGCGGGACCTACGAGCAGTACTTC	CASSEDSRGTYEQYF
TRBV7-2	.	TRBJ2-1	.	TGTGCCAGCAGCTTAGAGTCTAGTCGGAGGAATGAGCAGTTCTTC	CASSLESSRRNEQFF
TRBV18	.	TRBJ2-7	.	TGTGCCAGCTCACCCGCTGGGCCTAGGAACGAGCAGTACTTC	CASSPAGPRNEQYF
TRBV30	TRBD1	TRBJ1-2	.	TGTGCCTGGAGGCGGGACAGATCCTTTAACTATGGCTACACCTTC	CAWRRDRSFNYGYTF
TRBV11-2	.	TRBJ2-7	.	TGTGCCAGCAGCTTCGTCCGTTTCGAGCAGTACTTC	CASSFVRFEQYF
TRBV20-1	TRBD2	TRBJ2-1	.	TGCAGTGCTAGGGTATTATTCGGGGGGACTAAAGTCAATGAGCAGTTCTTC	CSARVLFGGTKVNEQFF
TRBV7-3	TRBD2	TRBJ2-1	.	TGTGCCAGCAGCTGGGGACTAGCGGGCAATGAGCAGTTCTTC	CASSWGLAGNEQFF
TRBV20-1	TRBD2	TRBJ2-1	.	TGCAGTGCTAGAGTAGAACTAGCGGGGCTGTCCAATGAGCAGTTCTTC	CSARVELAGLSNEQFF
TRBV6-1	.	TRBJ1-1	.	TGTGCCAGCAGCGTCGGGGCGCGGACTGAAGCTTTCTTT	CASSVGARTEAFF
TRBV28	TRBD1	TRBJ2-3	few	TGTGCCAGCAGTTCCAGTGACAGGGAATTGCCAGATACGCAGTATTTT	CASSSSDRELPDTQYF
TRBV7-9	.	TRBJ1-5	many	TGTGCCAGCAGAAAAGAGGGTAGCAATCAGCCCCAGCATTTT	CASRKEGSNQPQHF
TRBV3-1	.	TRBJ1-6	many	TGTGCCAGCAGCCGACGTCTTACCGGGGGGAACTCACCCCTCCACTTT	CASSRRLTGGNSPLHF
TRBV7-2	.	TRBJ2-5	few	TGTGCCAGCAGCCCAATGAGCGACCAAGAGACCCAGTACTTC	CASSPMSDQETQYF
TRBV28	TRBD1	TRBJ2-7	few	TGTGCCAGCAGAGACCCCGGGACAGGGGGCGTGTACGAGCAGTACTTC	CASRDPGTGGVYEQYF
TRBV28	.	TRBJ2-4	few	TGTGCCAGCAGCCCTAGGTCCCAGGGTCTAAACATTCAGTACTTC	CASSPRSQGLNIQYF
TRBV27	.	TRBJ2-1	few	TGTGCCAGCAGTACCCATTATGAGCAGTTCTTC	CASSTHYEQFF
TRBV12-3/TRBV12-4	TRBD2	TRBJ2-2	.	TGTGCCAGCACTCCCTGGGGCGGGAGAGAGACCGGGGAGCTGTTTTTT	CASTPWGGRETGELFF
TRBV9	.	TRBJ1-1	many	TGTGCCAGCAGCGTAGAGGTTTTTACTGAAGCTTTCTTT	CASSVEVFTEAFF
TRBV19	.	TRBJ2-1	.	TGTGCCAGTAGCTCTGCGGTCTCCTACAATGAGCAGTTCTTC	CASSSAVSYNEQFF
TRBV9	.	TRBJ1-4	few	TGTGCCAGCAGCGCTAGGCGGGTAAATGAAAAACTGTTTTTT	CASSARRVNEKLFF
TRBV7-9	.	TRBJ1-4	few	TGTGCCAGCAGCCCCTCCGGCCGTAATGAAAAACTGTTTTTT	CASSPSGRNEKLFF
TRBV27	.	TRBJ1-1	.	TGTGCCAGCAGTTTAGGGGTCTGGACTGAAGCTTTCTTT	CASSLGVWTEAFF
TRBV29-1	TRBD1	TRBJ2-6	few	TGCAGCGTTGAGACAGGGTCTGGGGCCAACGTCCTGACTTTC	CSVETGSGANVLTF
TRBV9	.	TRBJ2-1	many	TGTGCCAGCAGCGTAGGGGTGAGCTCCTACAATGAGCAGTTCTTC	CASSVGVSSYNEQFF
TRBV18	TRBD2	TRBJ2-7	few	TGTGCCAGCTCACCACCGGGATCTCTAGCGGGAGGTTACGAGCAGTACTTC	CASSPPGSLAGGYEQYF
TRBV2	TRBD1	TRBJ1-1	many	TGTGCCAGCAGGGATAGGGACAGCCCGGTCGTGGCTTTCTTT	CASRDRDSPVVAFF
TRBV20-1	.	TRBJ2-1	many	TGCAGTGCCCCCCGTCGGGACTTCGACAATGAGCAGTTCTTC	CSAPRRDFDNEQFF
TRBV20-1	.	TRBJ2-1	few	TGCAGTGCTAGCGGGAGCGGGCGCTCCTACAATGAGCAGTTCTTC	CSASGSGRSYNEQFF
TRBV29-1	.	TRBJ2-5	.	TGCAGCGTTGTTGAGGGCCCAGAGACCCAGTACTTC	CSVVEGPETQYF
TRBV5-4	.	TRBJ2-1	few	TGTGCCAGCAGCGCCGGGACGTACAATGAGCAGTTCTTC	CASSAGTYNEQFF